The T cell receptor beta chain under discussion was sequenced for a study of control samples from healthy donors and cancer patients. CDR1 and CDR2 (germline): SGHRS, YFSETQ. Unmatched junction bases numbered 6, after V lost 3 bases and J lost 3 bases. This CDR3 region has 15 residues. The table came from immunoSEQ multiplex PCR; TCRdb's copy has only in-frame clones and leaves some out. Here the sample spans approximately 150,000 clones, 75% to 95% being singletons. Source material: blood. This TCR was sampled from a man aged 25 to 40 in good health. The chain has TRBV5-1 and TRBJ1-1; 9 nucleotides agree with TRBD1. The CDR3 region is CASSWEDRGHTEAFF. The DNA of the CDR3 is TGCGCCAGCAGCTGGGAGGACAGGGGACACACTGAAGCTTTCTTT.